This TCR beta chain was recovered during a study of CD8 T cells in Susac syndrome. Whole-study results and caveats: Regarding the TCR sequencing and HLA analysis, the study admitted that a relatively small number of individuals were involved. Where Susac syndrome CD4+ T cell repertoires were concerned, no clonal expansion was evident.

The sample holds one count of this clonotype. What it recognizes is unknown. TEMRA cells underwent FACS enrichment and CD8+ and CD4+ T cells underwent negative isolation. The CDR3 is 11 residues long. Germline lookup yields CDR1 GTSNPN and CDR2 SVGIG (reference sequence). Unmatched junction bases numbered 3, after V lost 7 bases and J lost 4 bases. An amount of RNA that ranged from 0.5 to 1 ug was reverse transcribed with random hexamers. Amplification of TCR beta CDR3 used immunoSEQ multiplex PCR across 54 Vbeta and 13 Jbeta. TCRdb reanalysed the immunoSEQ multiplex PCR reads using MiXCR and keeps one entry per CDR3 protein. The repertoire has more than 150,000 distinct CDR3 sequences, around 95% of them found once; the top ten carry approximately 0.098%.

This TCR came from a human donor with Susac syndrome. V gene TRBV30 combines with J gene TRBJ1-1; 7 bases agree with TRBD1. Sequencing input: CD4+ T cells from PBMCs. The CDR3 is CASPGGTEAFF. DNA of the CDR3: TGTGCCTCCCCAGGGGGCACTGAAGCTTTCTTT.